This T cell receptor (beta chain) stems from a study of naive and memory T cell subsets. Germline CDR1 reads MRHNA; CDR2 reads SNTAGT. The CDR3 totals 16 residues. Trimming cost V 6 bases and J 0 bases; bases outside gene matches: 5. The treatment: skin biopsy from PPD injection site in Mantoux-positive individual. An oligonucleotide containing a UMI was ligated to the 3' end of TCR cDNA. The SP2 primer and nested alpha and beta constant region primers amplified ligated cDNA in four rounds. TCRdb used MiXCR to reprocess the UMI-ligation and nested PCR reads, holding one entry per CDR3 protein. The data contain about 37,000 distinct CDR3 sequences, approximately 11% of them singletons. In its sample, this clonotype was seen many times.

This TCR came from an adult in good health. The starting material was skin, obtained from a tuberculin skin test site. This chain links TRBV6-4 with TRBJ2-6; 7 nucleotides line up with TRBD1. CDR3 residues: CASSDRDGSGANVLTF. The CDR3 nucleotides are TGTGCCAGCAGCGACAGGGACGGCTCTGGGGCCAACGTCCTGACTTTC.